These 15 T cell receptor beta chains originate from one sample sequenced in a study of a mutant IDH1 vaccine in newly diagnosed glioma. TCRdb's table, derived via immunoSEQ multiplex PCR, lists solely in-frame clones and lacks some. Of more than 50,000 clones detected, just over 85% appear once; the ten largest clones hold over 2.5%. Specified time point: baseline, week 1 (first vaccination visit). Sample treatment: pre-vaccination baseline after standard-of-care therapy. Material: PBMCs, obtained from a glioma patient treated with radiotherapy, temozolomide or both. These receptors originate from a man under 40 with glioma.

The chain links TRBV28 to TRBJ2-5, with D perhaps TRBD2 (7 bases). The DNA end lines up better with TRBJ2-7; the J call may be wrong. The CDR3 contains 16 residues. Germline CDR1 is MDHEN and CDR2 is SYDVKM. CDR3 sequence (DNA): TGTGCCAGCAGTTTTTCCGCGGGGGCTAGCTCCTACGAGCAGTACTTC. This sequence encodes CASSFSAGASSYEQYF.

The chain combines TRBV4-2 with TRBJ2-4, with D tentatively TRBD2 (5 bases). Germline values: CDR1 LGHNA, CDR2 YNFKEQ. Deletions cut 0 bases from V and 0 bases from J, with 12 bases between. The CDR3 sequence is 17 residues long. The CDR3 nucleotides read TGTGCCAGCAGCCAAGATCAGGCTAGCAAAGCCAAAAACATTCAGTACTTC. This gives the protein CASSQDQASKAKNIQYF.

This chain links TRBV4-1 with TRBJ2-2, with D uncertain. Trimming shortened V by 4 bases and J by 6 bases, and 15 bases separated the two germline ends. This CDR3 is 15 amino acids long. Germline V gives CDR1 MGHRA, CDR2 YSYEKL. This chain's CDR3 is CASSPTPSSAGELFF. DNA of the CDR3: TGCGCCAGCAGCCCGACCCCCAGCTCCGCCGGGGAGCTGTTTTTT.

The chain couples TRBV18 to TRBJ2-5; a possible D gene is TRBD2 (7 bases). V was clipped by 3 bases and J by 5 bases, with 19 bases between them. From germline, CDR1 is KGHSH and CDR2 LQKENI. The CDR3 length is 16 residues. The CDR3 reads CASSPSLGGGLETQYF. CDR3 coding DNA: TGTGCCAGCTCACCCTCTTTAGGCGGGGGCTTGGAGACCCAGTACTTC.

V gene TRBV5-1 combines with J gene TRBJ2-3; perhaps D is TRBD1 or TRBD2 (5 bases each). The V end was cut by 1 base, the J end by 0 bases, with 15 bases between. This CDR3 spans 17 amino acids. Germline V gives CDR1 SGHRS, CDR2 YFSETQ. CDR3 DNA sequence: TGCGCCAGCAGCTTGATCGGGGCGCCTTCCAGCACAGATACGCAGTATTTT. Translated: CASSLIGAPSSTDTQYF.

This clone has a handful of counts. The chain has TRBV6-5 and TRBJ1-1; perhaps TRBD1 as D (6 bases). V was pared by 5 bases and J by 4 bases, with 11 bases between. Looked up from germline, CDR1 is MNHEY and CDR2 is SVGAGI. The CDR3 sequence is 13 residues long. CDR3 sequence reads: CASSTGLSTEAFF. The DNA of the CDR3 is TGTGCCAGCAGTACAGGGCTCAGCACTGAAGCTTTCTTT.

This chain connects TRBV7-9 to TRBJ1-2; D is uncertain. CDR3 length: 18 amino acids. CDR1 is SEHNR, CDR2 FQNEAQ, per germline (reference sequence). V shed 5 bases and J shed 6 bases, with 28 bases lying between them. The CDR3 DNA reads TGTGCCAGCAGCCCTCTTCTAGATCGCTGGGAGATCCCGAATGGCTACACCTTC. Encoded protein: CASSPLLDRWEIPNGYTF. Based on the CDR3 plus reference TRBV7-9 and TRBJ1-2, the full variable domain is DTGVSQNPRHKITKRGQNVTFRCDPISEHNRLYWYRQTLGQGPEFLTYFQNEAQLEKSRLLSDRFSAERPKGSFSTLEIQRTEQGDSAMYLCASSPLLDRWEIPNGYTFGSGTRLTVV.

This clone was found a few times. The chain is built from TRBV7-6 and TRBJ2-7; D perhaps matches TRBD1 (6 bases). The V and J ends lost 1 base and 0 bases respectively, with 10 bases between them. The germline V gene has CDR1 SGHVS and CDR2 FNYEAQ. The CDR3 has 15 amino acids. The CDR3 here is CASSLGADSSYEQYF. For the CDR3, the DNA is TGTGCCAGCAGCTTAGGGGCGGACAGCTCCTACGAGCAGTACTTC.

This chain connects TRBV9 to TRBJ1-1, with D possibly being TRBD1 (5 bases). The V end was cut by 0 bases, the J end by 2 bases, with 14 bases between. CDR1 is SGDLS and CDR2 is YYNGEE in the germline V gene. This CDR3 spans 16 amino acids. The CDR3 DNA is TGTGCCAGCAGCGTAGAGGCCAGGGTGGTAAACACTGAAGCTTTCTTT. Amino acids: CASSVEARVVNTEAFF.

The chain joins TRBV10-3 to TRBJ1-1; 11 nucleotides line up with TRBD1. V dropped 6 bases and J dropped 4; count of bases not matched to a gene: 7. The germline V gene has CDR1 ENHRY and CDR2 SYGVKD. CDR3 length equals 15 residues. CDR3 nucleotides: TGTGCCATCAGCGGACAGGGGGCGCGGAGCACTGAAGCTTTCTTT. Residues: CAISGQGARSTEAFF.

The chain is built from TRBV28 and TRBJ2-1, with 9 bases identical to TRBD2. Germline CDR1 reads MDHEN; CDR2 reads SYDVKM. Trimming cost V 5 bases and J 6 bases; bases outside gene matches: 11. CDR3 length: 16 amino acids. CDR3 sequence reads: CASSPPSGGPGNEQFF. In nucleotides, the CDR3 is TGTGCCAGCAGTCCACCCAGCGGGGGGCCGGGCAATGAGCAGTTCTTC.

The gene calls are TRBV2 and TRBJ1-1, with TRBD1 matching over 7 bases. This CDR3 has 17 residues. The V gene end was trimmed by 2 bases and the J gene end by 1 base; junction bases not matched to a gene: 10. The germline gives CDR1 SNHLY, CDR2 FYNNEI. CDR3 in amino acids: CASSELLGGQENTEAFF. Written as DNA, the CDR3 is TGTGCCAGCAGTGAACTCTTGGGAGGACAGGAGAACACTGAAGCTTTCTTT. The variable domain in full, with the rest retrieved from reference TRBV2 and TRBJ1-1, is EPEVTQTPSHQVTQMGQEVILRCVPISNHLYFYWYRQILGQKVEFLVSFYNNEISEKSEIFDDQFSVERPDGSNFTLKIRSTKLEDSAMYFCASSELLGGQENTEAFFGQGTRLTVV.

The V call is TRBV4-1, the J call TRBJ2-2; 7 nucleotides match TRBD1. CDR1 and CDR2 (germline): MGHRA, YSYEKL. The CDR3 covers 15 residues. V shed 7 bases, J shed 1 base, and the junction held 6 bases outside the gene matches. The CDR3 loop reads CASNPTGMNTGELFF. CDR3 in DNA: TGCGCCAGCAACCCGACAGGGATGAACACCGGGGAGCTGTTTTTT.

The sample holds one count of this clone. The genes are TRBV25-1 and TRBJ1-2; D is uncertain. From germline, CDR1 is MGHDK and CDR2 SYGVNS. The CDR3 runs to 11 residues. Trimming cost V 4 bases and J 10 bases, with 10 bases left between them. The CDR3 sequence: CASSGGRYYTF. The DNA for the CDR3 is TGTGCCAGCAGTGGTGGGAGATACTACACCTTC.

This chain connects TRBV5-6 to TRBJ1-2; 7 nucleotides match TRBD1. This CDR3 is built from 16 residues. V shed 4 bases and J 1 base; nucleotides not matched to a gene: 10. Germline V lookup: CDR1 SGHDT, CDR2 YYEEEE. The CDR3 spells CASSTDRPTFNYGYTF. CDR3 DNA: TGTGCCAGCAGCACGGACAGGCCTACCTTTAACTATGGCTACACCTTC.